The 5 T cell receptor beta chains reported below all come from one sample, sequenced in a study of technical replicates of blood from a handful of donors. Assay used: immunoSEQ multiplex PCR; TCRdb lists only in-frame clones, some missing. In the table there are over 85,000 clones, about 95% of which are singletons. Sequenced sample: T cells isolated from PBMCs. The source of these receptors is a human donor in good health.

V is TRBV30 and J is TRBJ2-5, with 8 bases identical to TRBD2. CDR3 length: 13 residues. V was clipped by 2 bases and J by 5 bases; unmatched bases: 4. CDR1 is GTSNPN and CDR2 is SVGIG in the germline V gene (reference sequence). CDR3 region: CAWSLGLGETQYF. The CDR3 DNA reads TGTGCCTGGAGTTTGGGACTAGGGGAGACCCAGTACTTC.

J is TRBJ1-5 and V is TRBV27; D is perhaps TRBD1 (6 bases). Trimming cost V 5 bases and J 7 bases, with 15 bases left between them. The CDR3 is made up of 14 amino acids. Germline-derived CDR1 and CDR2 are MNHEY and SMNVEV (reference sequence). This CDR3 is CASSSQGYEQPQHF. DNA for the CDR3: TGTGCCAGCAGTAGCCAGGGGTATGAACAGCCCCAGCATTTT.

The V gene is TRBV6-1, the J gene TRBJ1-5; D is unresolved. Trimming stripped 1 base from V and 7 bases from J, with 5 bases between. CDR1 is MNHNS, CDR2 SASEGT, per germline. This CDR3 has 12 residues. CDR3 protein: CASSEGGQPQHF. The DNA for the CDR3 is TGTGCCAGCAGTGAAGGAGGGCAGCCCCAGCATTTT.

The chain joins TRBV14 to TRBJ1-2; 7 nucleotides line up with TRBD1. Germline V CDR1 and CDR2: SGHDN, FVKESK. V shed 1 base and J 9 bases; nucleotides not matched to a gene: 14. The CDR3 contains 16 residues. CDR3 in amino acids: CASSQVGDSHPERYTF. The DNA of the CDR3 is TGTGCCAGCAGCCAAGTGGGGGACAGCCACCCTGAGCGCTACACCTTC.

The count of this clone is one. The DNA of the CDR3 is TGTGCCAGCAGTGCAACGTACCTTGCGGCCATATATTTT. Encoded protein: CASSATYLAAIYF. The chain carries TRBV2 and TRBJ1-3; D call uncertain. Germline CDR1 SNHLY, CDR2 FYNNEI. The CDR3 has 13 amino acids. Trimming removed 4 bases from V and 11 bases from J, with 15 bases in between. Full variable domain (rest looked up from reference TRBV2 and TRBJ1-3): EPEVTQTPSHQVTQMGQEVILRCVPISNHLYFYWYRQILGQKVEFLVSFYNNEISEKSEIFDDQFSVERPDGSNFTLKIRSTKLEDSAMYFCASSATYLAAIYFGEGSWLTVV.